This T cell receptor (beta chain) came from a study of T cells after yellow fever vaccination. Findings and limits, study-wide: Within FACS-sorted repertoires, abundant clonotypes contaminating from the bulk population could be present.

TCRdb re-analysed the 5' RACE reads in MiXCR, keeping a single row per CDR3 protein. The sample lists hundreds of thousands of distinct CDR3 sequences, about 12% occurring once. CDR3 length equals 17 residues. The V gene's germline CDR1 is MGHRA and CDR2 YSYEKL. Trimming removed 0 bases at V and 0 bases at J, with 12 bases between. This clonotype has a handful of counts. What it binds is not known. The TCR originated in a man aged 30-40 years who received the YFV17D yellow fever vaccine. The specimen comprised PBMCs, sampled on the day of the yellow fever booster vaccination. The chain carries TRBV4-1 and TRBJ1-3; no clear D gene. The CDR3 here is CASSQEVTGFSGNTIYF. The CDR3 DNA is TGCGCCAGCAGCCAAGAGGTGACGGGATTCTCTGGAAACACCATATATTTT.